The text below deals with one T cell receptor (beta chain). Germline-derived CDR1 and CDR2 are SNHLY and FYNNEI. Trimming pared 7 bases from V and 4 bases from J, leaving 14 bases between. CDR3 length equals 15 residues. Generated by immunoSEQ multiplex PCR, the TCRdb table keeps only in-frame clones and is missing some. The table includes tens of thousands of clones, almost 95% detected once. The sample belongs to a study of T cell changes during pregnancy in multiple sclerosis. The sample in question was peripheral blood, obtained in the first trimester of pregnancy. The source is a female donor with multiple sclerosis, enrolled in a pregnancy study. The chain employs TRBV2 and TRBJ1-6; a weak D match, TRBD1 (5 bases). The CDR3 DNA sequence: TGTGCCAGCACCGGGGGGAGGACATATAATTCACCCCTCCACTTT. It translates to CASTGGRTYNSPLHF.